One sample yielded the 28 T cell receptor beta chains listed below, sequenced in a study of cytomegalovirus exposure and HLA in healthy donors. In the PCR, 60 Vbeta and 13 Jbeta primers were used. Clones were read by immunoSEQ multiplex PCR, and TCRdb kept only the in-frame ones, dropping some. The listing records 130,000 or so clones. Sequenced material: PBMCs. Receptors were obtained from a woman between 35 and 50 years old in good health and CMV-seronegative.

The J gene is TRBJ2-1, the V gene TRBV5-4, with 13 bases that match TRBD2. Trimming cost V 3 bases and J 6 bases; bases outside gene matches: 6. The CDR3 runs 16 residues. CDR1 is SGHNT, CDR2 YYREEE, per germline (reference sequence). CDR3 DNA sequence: TGTGCCAGCAGCTGGGGACTAGCGGGGCCGATCAATGAGCAGTTCTTC. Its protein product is CASSWGLAGPINEQFF.

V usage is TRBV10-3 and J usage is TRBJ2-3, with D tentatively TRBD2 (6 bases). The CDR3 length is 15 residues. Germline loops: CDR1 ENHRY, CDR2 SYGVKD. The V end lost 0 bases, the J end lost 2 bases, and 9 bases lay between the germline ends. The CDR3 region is CAISESEGSTDTQYF. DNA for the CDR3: TGTGCCATCAGTGAGTCGGAGGGTTCCACAGATACGCAGTATTTT.

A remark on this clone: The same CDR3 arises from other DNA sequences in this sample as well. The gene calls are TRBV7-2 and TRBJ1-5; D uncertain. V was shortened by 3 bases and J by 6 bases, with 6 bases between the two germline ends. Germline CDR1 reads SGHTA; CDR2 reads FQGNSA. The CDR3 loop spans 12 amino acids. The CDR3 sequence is CASSFSGQPQHF. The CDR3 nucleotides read TGTGCCAGCAGCTTTAGCGGTCAGCCCCAGCATTTT.

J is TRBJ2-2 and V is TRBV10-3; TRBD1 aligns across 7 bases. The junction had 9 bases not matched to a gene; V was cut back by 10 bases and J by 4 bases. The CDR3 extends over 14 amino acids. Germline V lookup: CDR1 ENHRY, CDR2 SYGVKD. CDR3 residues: CASQVDRATGELFF. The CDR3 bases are TGTGCCAGCCAAGTCGACAGGGCCACCGGGGAGCTGTTTTTT.

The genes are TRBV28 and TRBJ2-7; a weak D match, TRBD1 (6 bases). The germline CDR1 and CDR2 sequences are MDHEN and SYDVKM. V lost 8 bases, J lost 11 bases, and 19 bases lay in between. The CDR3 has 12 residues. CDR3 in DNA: TGTGCCAGCTGGGACACAACCCGGCGGAAGTACTTC. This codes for CASWDTTRRKYF.

CDR3 nucleotide sequence: TGTGCCAGCTTTAGGGACAGACAAACTGGAAACACCATATATTTT. Its protein product is CASFRDRQTGNTIYF. The chain recombines TRBV18 with TRBJ1-3, with TRBD1 matching 7 bases. Per the germline V gene, CDR1 is KGHSH and CDR2 is LQKENI. The CDR3 covers 15 residues. V was pared by 7 bases and J by 2 bases, with 8 bases of the junction left unmatched.

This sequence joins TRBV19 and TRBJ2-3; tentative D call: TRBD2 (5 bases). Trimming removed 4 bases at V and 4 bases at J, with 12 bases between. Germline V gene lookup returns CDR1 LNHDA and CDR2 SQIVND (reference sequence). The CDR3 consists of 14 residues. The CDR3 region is CASSTLTGADTQYF. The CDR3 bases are TGTGCCAGTAGTACGCTAACCGGGGCAGATACGCAGTATTTT.

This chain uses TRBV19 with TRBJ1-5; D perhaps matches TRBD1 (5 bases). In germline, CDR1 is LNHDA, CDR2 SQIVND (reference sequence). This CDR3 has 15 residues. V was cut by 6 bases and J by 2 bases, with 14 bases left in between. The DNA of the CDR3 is TGTGCCAGTAGGGGGCCTTCCGCGGGCAATCAGCCCCAGCATTTT. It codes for CASRGPSAGNQPQHF.

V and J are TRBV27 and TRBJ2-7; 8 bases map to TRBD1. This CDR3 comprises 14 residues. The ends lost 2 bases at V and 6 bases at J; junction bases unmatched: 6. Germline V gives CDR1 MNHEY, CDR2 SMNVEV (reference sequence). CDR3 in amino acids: CASSLRGQGAEQYF. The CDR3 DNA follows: TGTGCCAGCAGTTTAAGAGGACAGGGTGCCGAGCAGTACTTC.

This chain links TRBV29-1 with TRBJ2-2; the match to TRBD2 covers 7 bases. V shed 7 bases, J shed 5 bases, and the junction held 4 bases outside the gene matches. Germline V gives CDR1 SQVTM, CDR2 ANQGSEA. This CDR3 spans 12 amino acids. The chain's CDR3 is CSGSGATGELFF. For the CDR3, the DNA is TGCAGCGGGAGCGGGGCGACCGGGGAGCTGTTTTTT.

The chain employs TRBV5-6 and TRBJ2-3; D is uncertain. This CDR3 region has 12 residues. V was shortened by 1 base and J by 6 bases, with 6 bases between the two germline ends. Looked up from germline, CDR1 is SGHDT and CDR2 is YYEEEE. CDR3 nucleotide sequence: TGTGCCAGCAGCTTGTTAGTGGATACGCAGTATTTT. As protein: CASSLLVDTQYF.

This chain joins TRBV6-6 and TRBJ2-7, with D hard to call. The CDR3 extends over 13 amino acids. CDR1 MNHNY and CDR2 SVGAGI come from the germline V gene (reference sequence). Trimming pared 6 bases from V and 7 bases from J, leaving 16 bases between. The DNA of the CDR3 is TGTGCCAGCAGCTCCCCCGGGCAGAGGGAGCAGTACGTC. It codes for CASSSPGQREQYV.

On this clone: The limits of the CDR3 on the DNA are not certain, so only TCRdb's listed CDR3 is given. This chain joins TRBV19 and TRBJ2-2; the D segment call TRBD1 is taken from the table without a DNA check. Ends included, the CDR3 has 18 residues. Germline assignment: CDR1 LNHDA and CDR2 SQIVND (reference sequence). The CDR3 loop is CASSIFGPGNSGTGELFF.

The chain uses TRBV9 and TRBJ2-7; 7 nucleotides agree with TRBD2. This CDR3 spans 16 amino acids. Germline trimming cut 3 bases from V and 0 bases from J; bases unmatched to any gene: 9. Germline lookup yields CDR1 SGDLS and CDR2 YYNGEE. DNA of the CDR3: TGTGCCAGCAGCGACCGGGTAGCGGGCCTCTCCTACGAGCAGTACTTC. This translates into CASSDRVAGLSYEQYF.

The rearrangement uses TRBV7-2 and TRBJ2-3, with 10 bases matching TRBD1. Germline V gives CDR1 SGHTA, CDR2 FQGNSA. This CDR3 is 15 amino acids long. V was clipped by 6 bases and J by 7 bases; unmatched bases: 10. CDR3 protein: CASRPGQGGYHTQYF. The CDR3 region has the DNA TGTGCCAGCAGACCTGGACAGGGGGGATATCATACGCAGTATTTT. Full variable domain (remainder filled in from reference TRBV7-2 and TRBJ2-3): GAGVSQSPSNKVTEKGKDVELRCDPISGHTALYWYRQSLGQGLEFLIYFQGNSAPDKSGLPSDRFSAERTGGSVSTLTIQRTQQEDSAVYLCASRPGQGGYHTQYFGPGTRLTVL.

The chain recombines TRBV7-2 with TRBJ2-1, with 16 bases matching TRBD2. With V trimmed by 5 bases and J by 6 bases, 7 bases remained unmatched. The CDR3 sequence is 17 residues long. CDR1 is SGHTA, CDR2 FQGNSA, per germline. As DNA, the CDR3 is TGTGCCAGCAGCATCAAAGGGACTAGCGGGGGGGGCAATGAGCAGTTCTTC. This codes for CASSIKGTSGGGNEQFF. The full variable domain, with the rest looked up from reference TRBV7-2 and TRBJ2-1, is GAGVSQSPSNKVTEKGKDVELRCDPISGHTALYWYRQSLGQGLEFLIYFQGNSAPDKSGLPSDRFSAERTGGSVSTLTIQRTQQEDSAVYLCASSIKGTSGGGNEQFFGPGTRLTVL.

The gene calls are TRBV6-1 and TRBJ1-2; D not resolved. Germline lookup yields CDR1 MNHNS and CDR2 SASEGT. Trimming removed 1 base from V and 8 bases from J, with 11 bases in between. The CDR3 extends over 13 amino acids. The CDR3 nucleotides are TGTGCCAGCAGTGAAGATTGGGTGGGCGGCTACACCTTC. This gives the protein CASSEDWVGGYTF.

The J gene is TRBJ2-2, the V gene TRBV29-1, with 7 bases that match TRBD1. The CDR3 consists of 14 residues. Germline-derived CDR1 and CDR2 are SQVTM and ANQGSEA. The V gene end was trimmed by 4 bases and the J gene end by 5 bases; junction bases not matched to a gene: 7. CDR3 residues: CSVGHTRGTGELFF. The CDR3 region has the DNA TGCAGCGTTGGGCACACCAGGGGGACCGGGGAGCTGTTTTTT.

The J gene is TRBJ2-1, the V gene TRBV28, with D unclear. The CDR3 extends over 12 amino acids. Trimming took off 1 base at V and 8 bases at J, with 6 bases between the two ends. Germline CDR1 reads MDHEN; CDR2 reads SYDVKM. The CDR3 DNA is TGTGCCAGCAGTTTATTGGCGGATGAGCAGTTCTTC. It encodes CASSLLADEQFF.

CDR3 DNA sequence: TGTGCCAGCAGCCAAGCTAGCGGGGGGGCGCAAGAGACCCAGTACTTC. Translating gives CASSQASGGAQETQYF. The chain recombines TRBV4-2 with TRBJ2-5, with 12 nucleotides matching TRBD2. Germline V gene sequence: CDR1 LGHNA, CDR2 YNFKEQ. V shed 1 base and J 2 bases; nucleotides not matched to a gene: 2. This CDR3 comprises 16 residues.

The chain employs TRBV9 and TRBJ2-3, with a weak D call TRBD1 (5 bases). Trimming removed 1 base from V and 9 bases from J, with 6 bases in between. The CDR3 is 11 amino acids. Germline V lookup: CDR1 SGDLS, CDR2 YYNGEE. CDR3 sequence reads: CASSVSGTQYF. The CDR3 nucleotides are TGTGCCAGCAGCGTATCAGGGACGCAGTATTTT.

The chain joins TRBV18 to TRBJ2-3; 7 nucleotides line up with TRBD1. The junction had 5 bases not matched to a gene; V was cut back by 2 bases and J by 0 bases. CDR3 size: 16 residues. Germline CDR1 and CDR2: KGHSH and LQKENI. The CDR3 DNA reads TGTGCCAGCTCACCAATACAGGGGCATAGCACAGATACGCAGTATTTT. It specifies CASSPIQGHSTDTQYF.

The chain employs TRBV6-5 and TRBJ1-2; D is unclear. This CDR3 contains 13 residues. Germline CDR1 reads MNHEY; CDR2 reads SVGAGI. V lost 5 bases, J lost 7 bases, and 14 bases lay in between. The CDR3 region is CASSPPSPPGYTF. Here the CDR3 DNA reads TGTGCCAGCAGTCCCCCGAGTCCACCTGGCTACACCTTC.

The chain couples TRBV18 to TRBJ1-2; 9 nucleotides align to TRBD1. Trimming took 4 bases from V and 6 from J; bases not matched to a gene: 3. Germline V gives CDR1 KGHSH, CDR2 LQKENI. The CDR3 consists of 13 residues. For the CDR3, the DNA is TGTGCCAGCTCACAGGGACAGGGAGATGGCTACACCTTC. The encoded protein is CASSQGQGDGYTF.

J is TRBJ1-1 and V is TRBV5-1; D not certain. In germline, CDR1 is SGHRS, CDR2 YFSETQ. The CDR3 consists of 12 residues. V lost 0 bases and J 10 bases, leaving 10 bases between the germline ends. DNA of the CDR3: TGCGCCAGCAGCTTGGCGGGGTTAGGAGCTTTCTTT. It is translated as CASSLAGLGAFF.

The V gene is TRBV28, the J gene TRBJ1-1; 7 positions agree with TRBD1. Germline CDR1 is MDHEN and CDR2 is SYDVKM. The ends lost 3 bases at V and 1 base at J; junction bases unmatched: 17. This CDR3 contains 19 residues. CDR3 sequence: CASSFNLGGGGSKNTEAFF. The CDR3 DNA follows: TGTGCCAGCAGTTTCAATCTAGGAGGGGGCGGATCCAAGAACACTGAAGCTTTCTTT.

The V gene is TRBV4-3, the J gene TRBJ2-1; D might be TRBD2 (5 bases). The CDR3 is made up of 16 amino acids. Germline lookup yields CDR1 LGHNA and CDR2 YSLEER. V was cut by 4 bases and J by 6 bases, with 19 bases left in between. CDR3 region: CASSLSEGDGGNEQFF. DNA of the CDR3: TGCGCCAGCAGCCTCTCCGAGGGAGACGGCGGCAATGAGCAGTTCTTC.

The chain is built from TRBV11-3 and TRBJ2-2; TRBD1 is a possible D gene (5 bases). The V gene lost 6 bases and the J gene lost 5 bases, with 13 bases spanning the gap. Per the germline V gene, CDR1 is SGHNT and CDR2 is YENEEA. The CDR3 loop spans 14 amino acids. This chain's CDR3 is CASSRTSTTGELFF. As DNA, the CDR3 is TGTGCCAGCAGTAGGACAAGTACGACCGGGGAGCTGTTTTTT.